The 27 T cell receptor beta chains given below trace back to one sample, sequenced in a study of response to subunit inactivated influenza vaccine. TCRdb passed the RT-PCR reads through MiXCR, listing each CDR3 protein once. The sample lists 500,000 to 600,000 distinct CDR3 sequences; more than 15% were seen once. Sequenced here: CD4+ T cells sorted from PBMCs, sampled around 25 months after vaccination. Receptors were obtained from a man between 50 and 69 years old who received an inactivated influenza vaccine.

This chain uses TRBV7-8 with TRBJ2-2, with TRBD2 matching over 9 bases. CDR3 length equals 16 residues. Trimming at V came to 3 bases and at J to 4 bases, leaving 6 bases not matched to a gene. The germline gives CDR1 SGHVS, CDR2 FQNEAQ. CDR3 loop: CASSFWQRGVTGELFF. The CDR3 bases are TGTGCCAGCAGCTTTTGGCAGCGGGGGGTCACCGGGGAGCTGTTTTTT.

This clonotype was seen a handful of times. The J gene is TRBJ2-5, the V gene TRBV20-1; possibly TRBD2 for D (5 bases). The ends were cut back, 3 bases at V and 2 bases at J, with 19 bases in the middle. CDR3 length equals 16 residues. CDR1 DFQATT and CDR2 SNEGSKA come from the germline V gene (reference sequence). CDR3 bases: TGCAGTGCTAGGGCGGACTTAAGAAATCTTCAAGAGACCCAGTACTTC. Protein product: CSARADLRNLQETQYF.

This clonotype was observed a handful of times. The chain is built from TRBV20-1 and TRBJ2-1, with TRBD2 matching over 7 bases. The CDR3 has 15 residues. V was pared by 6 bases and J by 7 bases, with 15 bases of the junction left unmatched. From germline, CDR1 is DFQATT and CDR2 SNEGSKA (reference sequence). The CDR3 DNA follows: TGCAGTGCAAGGGAAGGGTCTAGCGGAGCTAATGAGCAGTTCTTC. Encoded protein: CSAREGSSGANEQFF.

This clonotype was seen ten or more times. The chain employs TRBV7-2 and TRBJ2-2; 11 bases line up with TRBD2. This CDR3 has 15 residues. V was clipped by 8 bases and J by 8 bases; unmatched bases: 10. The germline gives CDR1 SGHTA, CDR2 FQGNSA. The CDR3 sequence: CASGSGTSGGGELFF. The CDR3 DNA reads TGTGCCAGCGGATCCGGGACTAGCGGTGGGGGGGAGCTGTTTTTT. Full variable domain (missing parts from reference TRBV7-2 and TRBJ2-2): GAGVSQSPSNKVTEKGKDVELRCDPISGHTALYWYRQSLGQGLEFLIYFQGNSAPDKSGLPSDRFSAERTGGSVSTLTIQRTQQEDSAVYLCASGSGTSGGGELFFGEGSRLTVL.

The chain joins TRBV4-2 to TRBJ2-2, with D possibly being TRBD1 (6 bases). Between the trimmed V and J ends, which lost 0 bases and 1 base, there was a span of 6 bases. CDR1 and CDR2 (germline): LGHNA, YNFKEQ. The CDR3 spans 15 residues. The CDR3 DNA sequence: TGTGCCAGCAGCCAAGAACAGGGGAACACCGGGGAGCTGTTTTTT. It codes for CASSQEQGNTGELFF.

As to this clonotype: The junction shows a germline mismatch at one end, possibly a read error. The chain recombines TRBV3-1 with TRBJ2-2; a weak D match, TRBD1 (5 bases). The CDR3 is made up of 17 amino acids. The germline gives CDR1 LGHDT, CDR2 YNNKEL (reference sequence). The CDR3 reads CACSPLQGHSNTGELFF. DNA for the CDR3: TGTGCCTGCAGCCCCCTGCAAGGACACTCGAACACCGGGGAGCTGTTTTTT.

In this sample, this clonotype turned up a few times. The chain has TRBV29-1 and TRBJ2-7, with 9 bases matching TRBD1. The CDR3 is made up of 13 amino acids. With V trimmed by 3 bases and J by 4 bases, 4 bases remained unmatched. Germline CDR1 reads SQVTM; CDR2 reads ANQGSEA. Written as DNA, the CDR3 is TGCAGCGTTGAGACAGGGGGGAAGTACGAGCAGTACTTC. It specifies CSVETGGKYEQYF.

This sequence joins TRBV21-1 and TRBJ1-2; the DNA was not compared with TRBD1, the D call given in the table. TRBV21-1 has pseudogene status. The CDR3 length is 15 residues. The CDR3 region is CASSTRTGVACGYTF. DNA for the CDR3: TGTGCCAGCAGCACTCGAACAGGGGTGGCGTGTGGCTACACCTTC.

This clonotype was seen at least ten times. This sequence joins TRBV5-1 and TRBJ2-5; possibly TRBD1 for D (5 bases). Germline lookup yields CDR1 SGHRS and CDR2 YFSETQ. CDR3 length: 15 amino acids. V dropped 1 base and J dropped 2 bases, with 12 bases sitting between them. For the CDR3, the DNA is TGCGCCAGCAGCTTGCTAGGACAAAGACAAGAGACCCAGTACTTC. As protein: CASSLLGQRQETQYF.

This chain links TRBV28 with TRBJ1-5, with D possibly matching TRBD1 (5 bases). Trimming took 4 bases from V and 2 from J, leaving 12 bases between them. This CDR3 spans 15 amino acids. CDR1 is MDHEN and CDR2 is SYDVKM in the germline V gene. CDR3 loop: CASSSMGGGNQPQHF. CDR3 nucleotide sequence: TGTGCCAGCAGTTCCATGGGGGGAGGCAATCAGCCCCAGCATTTT.

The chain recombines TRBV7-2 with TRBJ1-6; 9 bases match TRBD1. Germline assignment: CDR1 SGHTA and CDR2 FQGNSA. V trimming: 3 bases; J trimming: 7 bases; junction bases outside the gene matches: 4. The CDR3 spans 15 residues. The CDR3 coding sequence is TGTGCCAGCAGCTTCACGGGACAGGGAAATTCACCCCTCCACTTT. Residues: CASSFTGQGNSPLHF.

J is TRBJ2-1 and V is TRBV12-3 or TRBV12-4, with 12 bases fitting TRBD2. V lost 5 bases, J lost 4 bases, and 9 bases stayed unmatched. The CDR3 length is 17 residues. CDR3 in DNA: TGTGCCAGCAGTCCCCGCACCGGACTAGCGGGATACAATGAGCAGTTCTTC. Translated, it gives CASSPRTGLAGYNEQFF.

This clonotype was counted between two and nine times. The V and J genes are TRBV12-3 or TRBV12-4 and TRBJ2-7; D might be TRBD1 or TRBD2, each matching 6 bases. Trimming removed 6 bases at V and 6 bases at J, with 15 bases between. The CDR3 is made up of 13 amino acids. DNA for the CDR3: TGTGCCAGCAGCCCCCTGGGGGGCACCGAGCAGTACTTC. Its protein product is CASSPLGGTEQYF.

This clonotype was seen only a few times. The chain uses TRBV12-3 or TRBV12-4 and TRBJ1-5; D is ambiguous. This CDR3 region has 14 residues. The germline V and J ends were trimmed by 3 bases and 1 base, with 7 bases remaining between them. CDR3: CASSFLGSNQPQHF. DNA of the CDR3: TGTGCCAGCAGTTTTCTGGGGAGCAATCAGCCCCAGCATTTT.

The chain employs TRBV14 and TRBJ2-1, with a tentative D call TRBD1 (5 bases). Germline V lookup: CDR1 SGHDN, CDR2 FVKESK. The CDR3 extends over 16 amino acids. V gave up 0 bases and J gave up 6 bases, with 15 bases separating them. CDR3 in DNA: TGTGCCAGCAGCCAAGATTGGGTGACAGATACCAATGAGCAGTTCTTC. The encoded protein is CASSQDWVTDTNEQFF.

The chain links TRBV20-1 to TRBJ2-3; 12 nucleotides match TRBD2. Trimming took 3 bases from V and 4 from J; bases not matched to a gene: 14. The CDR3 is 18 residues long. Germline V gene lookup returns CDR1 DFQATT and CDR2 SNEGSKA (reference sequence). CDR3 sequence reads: CSARTGRRLAGEADTQYF. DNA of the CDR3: TGCAGTGCTAGGACAGGGAGAAGACTAGCGGGAGAAGCAGATACGCAGTATTTT.

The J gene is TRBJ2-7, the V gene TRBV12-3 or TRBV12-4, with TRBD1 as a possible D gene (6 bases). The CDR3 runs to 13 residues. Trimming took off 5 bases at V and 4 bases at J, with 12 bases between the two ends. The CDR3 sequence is CASSKSGVYEQYF. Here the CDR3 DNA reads TGTGCCAGCAGTAAATCAGGGGTTTACGAGCAGTACTTC.

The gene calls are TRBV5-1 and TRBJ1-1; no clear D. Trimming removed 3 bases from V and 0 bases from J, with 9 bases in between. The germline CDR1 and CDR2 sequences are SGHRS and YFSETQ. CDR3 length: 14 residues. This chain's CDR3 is CASSSNTVNTEAFF. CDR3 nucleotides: TGCGCCAGCAGCTCTAATACAGTGAACACTGAAGCTTTCTTT. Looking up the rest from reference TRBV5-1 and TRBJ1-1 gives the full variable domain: KAGVTQTPRYLIKTRGQQVTLSCSPISGHRSVSWYQQTPGQGLQFLFEYFSETQRNKGNFPGRFSGRQFSNSRSEMNVSTLELGDSALYLCASSSNTVNTEAFFGQGTRLTVV.

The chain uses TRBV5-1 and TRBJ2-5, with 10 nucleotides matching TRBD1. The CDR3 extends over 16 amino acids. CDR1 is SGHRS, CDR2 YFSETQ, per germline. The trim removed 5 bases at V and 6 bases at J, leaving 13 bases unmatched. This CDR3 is CASSHLPGQGQKTQYF. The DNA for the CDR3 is TGCGCCAGCAGTCACCTACCGGGACAGGGGCAGAAGACCCAGTACTTC.

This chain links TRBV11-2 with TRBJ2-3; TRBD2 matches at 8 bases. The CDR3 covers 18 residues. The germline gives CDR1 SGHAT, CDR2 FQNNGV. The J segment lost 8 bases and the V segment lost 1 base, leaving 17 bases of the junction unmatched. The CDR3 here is CASSLVRWPGLDKVTQYF. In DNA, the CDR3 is TGTGCCAGCAGCTTAGTAAGATGGCCGGGACTAGATAAGGTTACGCAGTATTTT.

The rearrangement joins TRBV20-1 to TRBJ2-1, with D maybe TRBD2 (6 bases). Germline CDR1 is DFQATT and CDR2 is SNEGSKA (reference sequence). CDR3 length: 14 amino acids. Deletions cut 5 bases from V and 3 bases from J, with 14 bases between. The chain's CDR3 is CSASPPRDYNEQFF. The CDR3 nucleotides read TGCAGTGCTTCCCCTCCGCGGGACTACAATGAGCAGTTCTTC.

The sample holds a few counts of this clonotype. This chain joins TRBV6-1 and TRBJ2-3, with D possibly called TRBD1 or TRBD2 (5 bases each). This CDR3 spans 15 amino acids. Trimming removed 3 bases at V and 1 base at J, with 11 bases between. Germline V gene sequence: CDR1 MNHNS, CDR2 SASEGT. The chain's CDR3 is CASSDLGTRTDTQYF. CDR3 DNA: TGTGCCAGCAGTGATTTGGGGACGCGCACAGATACGCAGTATTTT.

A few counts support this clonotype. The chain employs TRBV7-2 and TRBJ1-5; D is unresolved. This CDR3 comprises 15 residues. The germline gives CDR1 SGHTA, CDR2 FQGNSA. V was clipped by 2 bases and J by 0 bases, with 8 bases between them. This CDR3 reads CASSLSYGSNQPQHF. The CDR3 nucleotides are TGTGCCAGCAGCTTATCTTACGGTAGCAATCAGCCCCAGCATTTT.

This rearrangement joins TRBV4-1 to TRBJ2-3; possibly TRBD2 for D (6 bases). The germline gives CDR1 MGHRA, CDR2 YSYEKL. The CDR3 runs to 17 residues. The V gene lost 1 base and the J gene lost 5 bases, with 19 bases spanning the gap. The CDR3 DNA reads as TGCGCCAGCAGCCAAGGAAGGTCAGCGGGCTTTCTAGATACGCAGTATTTT. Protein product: CASSQGRSAGFLDTQYF.

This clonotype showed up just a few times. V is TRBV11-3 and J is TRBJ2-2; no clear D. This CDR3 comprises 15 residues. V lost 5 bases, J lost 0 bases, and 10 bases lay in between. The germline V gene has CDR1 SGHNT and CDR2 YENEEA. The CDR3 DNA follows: TGTGCCAGCAGCCCCCGAGGAACGAACACCGGGGAGCTGTTTTTT. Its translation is CASSPRGTNTGELFF.

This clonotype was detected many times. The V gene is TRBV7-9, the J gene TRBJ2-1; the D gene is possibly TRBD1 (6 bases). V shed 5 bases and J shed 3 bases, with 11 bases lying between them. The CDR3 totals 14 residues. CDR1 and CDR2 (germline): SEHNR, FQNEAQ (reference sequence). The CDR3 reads CASSLGDNYNEQFF. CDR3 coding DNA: TGTGCCAGCAGCCTGGGGGACAACTACAATGAGCAGTTCTTC.

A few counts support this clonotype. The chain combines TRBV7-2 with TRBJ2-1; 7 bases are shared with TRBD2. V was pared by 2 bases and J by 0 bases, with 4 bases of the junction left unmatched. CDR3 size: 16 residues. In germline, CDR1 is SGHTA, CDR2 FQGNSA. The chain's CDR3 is CASSLLPGGSYNEQFF. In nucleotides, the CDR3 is TGTGCCAGCAGCTTACTGCCGGGGGGCTCCTACAATGAGCAGTTCTTC.